The clone carrying this TCR beta chain was observed at least ten times. Ophthalmopathy patients all had a Clinical Activity Score of at least 3, a NOSPECS grade of at least 4 and disease under 3 months old. Diagnoses were established using clinical symptoms, serum thyroxine and TRAb, thyroid ultrasound and orbital computed tomography. This record belongs to a study of T cells in Graves' hyperthyroidism and ophthalmopathy. RNA transcripts were the template for amplifying TCR beta CDR3 regions. The primer set for the first-round RT-PCR of the TCR CDR3 was HTBI. TCRdb independently ran MiXCR on the multiplex PCR reads; one entry per CDR3 protein. The table records 500,000 to 650,000 distinct CDR3 sequences, approximately 14% of them present only once. The germline V and J ends were trimmed by 7 bases and 7 bases, with 16 bases remaining between them. The CDR3 runs 13 residues.

This TCR was sampled from a woman between 45 and 60 years old with Graves' ophthalmopathy. The sample comprised blood. The genes are TRBV12-3 or TRBV12-4 and TRBJ1-1; TRBD1 might be the D (6 bases). Here the CDR3 reads CASTLTGRNEAFF. CDR3 nucleotides: TGTGCCAGCACCCTAACAGGGAGAAATGAAGCTTTCTTT.